This T cell receptor beta chain emerged from a study of response to subunit inactivated influenza vaccine. This clonotype appeared a few times. Germline assignment: CDR1 LGHNA and CDR2 YNFKEQ. V shed 0 bases and J shed 4 bases, with 18 bases lying between them. The CDR3 is 17 residues long. TCRdb processed the RT-PCR reads anew with MiXCR; each CDR3 protein has one entry. The data show about 570,000 distinct CDR3 sequences, with over 9.5% seen just once and 10% held by the top ten. The TCR originated in a man aged 50 to 59 who received an inactivated influenza vaccine. This material consisted of PBMCs from blood, taken on the day of vaccination. This rearrangement joins TRBV4-2 to TRBJ2-5, with D maybe TRBD2 (6 bases). CDR3 sequence reads: CASSQDGDFYGGETQYF. The CDR3 DNA is TGTGCCAGCAGCCAAGATGGGGACTTCTACGGAGGAGAGACCCAGTACTTC.